This T cell receptor (beta chain) was found in a study of cytomegalovirus exposure and HLA in healthy donors. Looking at the study overall: A later analysis reported the approximately 120 validation repertoires used the same platform as the 550 to 800 first-cohort repertoires. The study's findings and limits: In vitro assays verified that a few CMV-associated chains recognized CMV antigens specifically. The study labeled 164 TCR beta chains cytomegalovirus-associated.

The germline V gene encodes CDR1 SGHKS and CDR2 YYEKEE (reference sequence). V dropped 4 bases and J dropped 8; count of bases not matched to a gene: 11. This CDR3 has 16 residues. Turning to this clone: What it binds is unknown.

The protocol was immunoSEQ multiplex PCR, while the TCRdb copy is restricted to in-frame clones and leaves out a portion. The sample carries around 250,000 clones, around 87% recorded once. The sample was PBMCs. The V call is TRBV5-5, the J call TRBJ2-1; 11 nucleotides match TRBD2. The clonotype originates from a woman aged 18-35 years in good health and CMV-seronegative. The DNA for the CDR3 is TGTGCCAGCAGCCCCTGGGCACTAGCGGGGGTCGATGAGCAGTTCTTC. Its protein is CASSPWALAGVDEQFF.